These 19 T cell receptor beta chains were sequenced from one sample in a study of blood T cell repertoires in COVID-19 (dated by TCRdb to 2020 to 2022). The library was produced with the immunoSEQ multiplex PCR assay. As stored in TCRdb, this immuneACCESS dataset retains in-frame rearrangements with V and J assigned. A fraction of the clones does not appear; measured against another copy, unresolved V genes explain less than half of the discrepancy, and the remainder lacks a known reason. This sample lists roughly 250,000 clones; 82% were detected once. The top ten hold 4.9% of the sample. The specimen sequenced was peripheral blood. These receptor sequences come from a woman of 80 years or more with active or convalescent COVID-19.

The CDR3 DNA follows: TGTGCCAGCAGCTTACAGGAAGAGACCCAGTACTTC. Its protein product is CASSLQEETQYF. This rearrangement joins TRBV11-2 to TRBJ2-5; D gene unclear. The length of the CDR3 is 12 residues. Germline V gene data show CDR1 as SGHAT and CDR2 as FQNNGV. The V end lost 2 bases, the J end lost 3 bases, and 4 bases lay between the germline ends.

This clone was detected only a few times. The rearrangement joins TRBV7-9 to TRBJ2-7; 11 bases are shared with TRBD2. The CDR3 sequence is 13 residues long. CDR1 is SEHNR and CDR2 is FQNEAQ in the germline V gene (reference sequence). V gave up 10 bases and J gave up 2 bases; unmatched junction bases: 4. The CDR3 nucleotides are TGTGCCATCGAGACTAGCGGGACCTACGAGCAGTACTTC. Translated, it gives CAIETSGTYEQYF.

This clone was detected only once. V is TRBV29-1 and J is TRBJ1-4, with unresolved D. This CDR3 is 13 amino acids long. V lost 3 bases to trimming and J lost 8 bases, with 13 bases between them. Germline CDR1 and CDR2: SQVTM and ANQGSEA. CDR3 bases: TGCAGCGTTGAGACGGGGAAGGAGGAAAAACTGTTTTTT. Protein: CSVETGKEEKLFF.

The chain recombines TRBV21-1 with TRBJ1-5; TRBD1 is the table's D call, not checked against the DNA. TRBV21-1 represents a pseudogene. There are 17 residues in the CDR3. CDR3 nucleotides: TGTGCCAGCAGAAGTCCGGGACAGGGGGCTGGGAATCAGCCCCAGCATTTT. Translating it yields CASRSPGQGAGNQPQHF.

The chain recombines TRBV5-1 with TRBJ2-7; 9 nucleotides match TRBD2. Trimming cost V 4 bases and J 2 bases; bases outside gene matches: 7. Germline V gene lookup returns CDR1 SGHRS and CDR2 YFSETQ. This CDR3 has 15 residues. DNA of the CDR3: TGCGCCAGCAGCCCCCCTAGCGGGGAGACCTACGAGCAGTACTTC. It encodes CASSPPSGETYEQYF.

The chain is built from TRBV3-1 (or the pseudogene TRBV3-2) and TRBJ2-1, with 7 bases that match TRBD1. CDR3 length: 15 residues. CDR1 and CDR2 (germline): LGHDT, YNNKEL (reference sequence). Unmatched junction bases numbered 8, after V lost 3 bases and J lost 6 bases. The CDR3 loop reads CASSHRQGLANEQFF. In DNA, the CDR3 is TGTGCCAGCAGCCACCGACAGGGTTTGGCCAATGAGCAGTTCTTC.

This chain joins TRBV29-1 and TRBJ2-5, with 10 positions matching TRBD1. Losses at the gene ends were 4 bases for V and 4 bases for J; bases not matched to a gene: 0. This CDR3 is built from 12 residues. Per germline, CDR1 SQVTM and CDR2 ANQGSEA. The CDR3 DNA sequence: TGCAGCGTTGGGGACAGGGGAGAGACCCAGTACTTC. Protein product: CSVGDRGETQYF. Drawing the rest from reference TRBV29-1 and TRBJ2-5, the complete variable domain is SAVISQKPSRDICQRGTSLTIQCQVDSQVTMMFWYRQQPGQSLTLIATANQGSEATYESGFVIDKFPISRPNLTFSTLTVSNMSPEDSSIYLCSVGDRGETQYFGPGTRLLVL.

The chain has TRBV19 and TRBJ1-6, with no clear D. The ends were cut back, 11 bases at V and 6 bases at J, with 14 bases in the middle. CDR3 length: 13 residues. In germline, CDR1 is LNHDA, CDR2 SQIVND (reference sequence). Here the CDR3 DNA reads TGTGCCGGGTTCTACTATTTTAATTCACCCCTCCACTTT. Its protein is CAGFYYFNSPLHF.

This rearrangement joins TRBV6-5 to TRBJ2-3; D gene unclear. Germline CDR1 MNHEY, CDR2 SVGAGI. Between the trimmed V and J ends, which lost 7 bases and 1 base, there was a span of 15 bases. The CDR3 is 15 residues long. CDR3 in DNA: TGTGCCAGCATCAACGGTTTTGGGCGCACAGATACGCAGTATTTT. Its translation: CASINGFGRTDTQYF.

CDR3 coding DNA: TGTGCCAGCAGAATAACCGGGACACGAAAAGAGACCCAGTACTTC. Translated, it gives CASRITGTRKETQYF. The V and J genes are TRBV5-5 and TRBJ2-5, with D perhaps TRBD1 (6 bases). Germline-derived CDR1 and CDR2 are SGHKS and YYEKEE (reference sequence). Deletions cut 5 bases from V and 3 bases from J, with 17 bases between. This CDR3 spans 15 amino acids.

The chain uses TRBV19 and TRBJ1-5; D is ambiguous. CDR3 size: 15 residues. V lost 0 bases, J lost 6 bases, and 12 bases lay in between. CDR1 is LNHDA and CDR2 is SQIVND in the germline V gene (reference sequence). The CDR3: CASSIDAGPRQPQHF. In nucleotides, the CDR3 is TGTGCCAGTAGTATAGACGCGGGCCCCCGTCAGCCCCAGCATTTT. The entire variable domain, with the rest obtained from reference TRBV19 and TRBJ1-5, is as follows: DGGITQSPKYLFRKEGQNVTLSCEQNLNHDAMYWYRQDPGQGLRLIYYSQIVNDFQKGDIAEGYSVSREKKESFPLTVTSAQKNPTAFYLCASSIDAGPRQPQHFGDGTRLSIL.

The V call is TRBV2, the J call TRBJ2-1, with 8 bases that match TRBD1. With V trimmed by 4 bases and J by 7 bases, 15 bases remained unmatched. The CDR3 totals 17 residues. CDR1 and CDR2 (germline): SNHLY, FYNNEI. This CDR3 reads CASSGSSRTGLSNEQFF. The CDR3 DNA reads TGTGCCAGCAGTGGATCCTCGAGGACAGGGCTCTCGAATGAGCAGTTCTTC.

This clone was seen just once. The V call is TRBV28, the J call TRBJ2-2; a weak D match, TRBD1 (8 bases). Per germline, CDR1 MDHEN and CDR2 SYDVKM. The CDR3 spans 15 residues. V lost 4 bases and J 5 bases, leaving 14 bases between the germline ends. This CDR3 reads CASSSNRGGTGELFF. CDR3 coding DNA: TGTGCCAGCAGTTCGAACAGGGGGGGGACCGGGGAGCTGTTTTTT.

In this sample, this clone turned up a few times. This chain connects TRBV7-2 to TRBJ2-1, with 7 positions matching TRBD2. J was trimmed by 8 bases and V by 4 bases; bases with no gene match: 20. Germline CDR1 is SGHTA and CDR2 is FQGNSA. The CDR3 is 18 amino acids. CDR3 nucleotide sequence: TGTGCCAGCAGCTCCTCCACCCTCCTCCCGGGGGGTATGGATGAGCAGTTCTTC. It yields the protein CASSSSTLLPGGMDEQFF.

This clone was counted a few times. The rearrangement links TRBV19 to TRBJ2-7, with 7 bases lining up with TRBD2. J was trimmed by 2 bases and V by 2 bases; bases with no gene match: 9. CDR1 is LNHDA and CDR2 is SQIVND in the germline V gene (reference sequence). This CDR3 comprises 16 residues. Written as DNA, the CDR3 is TGTGCCAGTAGTATACTCTCGAGCGGGGCTCCCTACGAGCAGTACTTC. As protein: CASSILSSGAPYEQYF.

The chain carries TRBV5-1 and TRBJ2-5; 10 nucleotides line up with TRBD2. CDR1 is SGHRS and CDR2 is YFSETQ in the germline V gene. The ends lost 7 bases at V and 1 base at J; junction bases unmatched: 7. The CDR3 has 15 residues. Written as DNA, the CDR3 is TGCGCCAGCCGGACTAGCGGAGACCTCCAAGAGACCCAGTACTTC. It codes for CASRTSGDLQETQYF.

The chain recombines TRBV5-1 with TRBJ2-1, with TRBD1 matching 7 bases. Germline V lookup: CDR1 SGHRS, CDR2 YFSETQ. J gave up 6 bases and V 0 bases, and 6 bases lay outside the gene matches. This CDR3 comprises 15 residues. The CDR3 region is CASSLDRGLVNEQFF. In nucleotides, the CDR3 is TGCGCCAGCAGCTTGGACAGGGGCCTCGTCAATGAGCAGTTCTTC. Full variable domain (outside the CDR3, taken from reference TRBV5-1 and TRBJ2-1): KAGVTQTPRYLIKTRGQQVTLSCSPISGHRSVSWYQQTPGQGLQFLFEYFSETQRNKGNFPGRFSGRQFSNSRSEMNVSTLELGDSALYLCASSLDRGLVNEQFFGPGTRLTVL.

The chain carries TRBV6-5 and TRBJ1-5; D remains unclear. Trimming removed 0 bases at V and 0 bases at J, with 9 bases between. Germline CDR1 and CDR2: MNHEY and SVGAGI. The CDR3 sequence is 16 residues long. The chain's CDR3 is CASSYSPQNSNQPQHF. The CDR3 DNA reads as TGTGCCAGCAGTTACTCGCCGCAGAATAGCAATCAGCCCCAGCATTTT.

V usage is TRBV18 and J usage is TRBJ2-3; D might be TRBD2 (6 bases). The CDR3 extends over 14 amino acids. CDR1 is KGHSH, CDR2 LQKENI, per germline. Trimming took 6 bases from V and 9 from J, leaving 19 bases between them. The CDR3 DNA sequence: TGTGCCAGCTCCCCATCCTGGGGGGATGGGACGCAGTATTTT. Translating it yields CASSPSWGDGTQYF.